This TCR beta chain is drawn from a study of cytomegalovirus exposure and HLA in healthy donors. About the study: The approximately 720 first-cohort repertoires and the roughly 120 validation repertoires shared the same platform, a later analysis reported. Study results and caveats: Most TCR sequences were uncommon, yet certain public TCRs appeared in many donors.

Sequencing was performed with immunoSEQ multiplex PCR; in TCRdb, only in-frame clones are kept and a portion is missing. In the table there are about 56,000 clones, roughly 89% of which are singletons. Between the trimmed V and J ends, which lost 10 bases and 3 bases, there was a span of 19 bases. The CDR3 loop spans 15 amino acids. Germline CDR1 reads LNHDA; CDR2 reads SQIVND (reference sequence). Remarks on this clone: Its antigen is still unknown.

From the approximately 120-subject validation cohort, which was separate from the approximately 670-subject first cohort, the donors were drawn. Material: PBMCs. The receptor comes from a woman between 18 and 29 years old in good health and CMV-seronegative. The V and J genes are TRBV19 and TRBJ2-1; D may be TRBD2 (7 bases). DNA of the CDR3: TGTGCCACCAGAATTGGGGGGGGCCGCTACAATGAGCAGTTCTTC. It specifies CATRIGGGRYNEQFF.